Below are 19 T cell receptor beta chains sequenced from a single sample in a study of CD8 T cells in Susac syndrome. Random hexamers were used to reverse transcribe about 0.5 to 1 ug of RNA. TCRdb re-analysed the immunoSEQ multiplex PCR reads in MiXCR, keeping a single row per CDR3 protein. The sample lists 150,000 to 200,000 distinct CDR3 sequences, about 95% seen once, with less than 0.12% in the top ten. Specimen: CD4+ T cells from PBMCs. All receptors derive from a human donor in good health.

The DNA of the CDR3 is TGCAGTGCTAGAGAACAAGCGGGAGGGCCCCCAGATACGCAGTATTTT. Translating gives CSAREQAGGPPDTQYF. The chain uses TRBV20-1 and TRBJ2-3; 10 nucleotides line up with TRBD2. The CDR3 has 16 residues. J lost 4 bases, V lost 0 bases, and 7 bases had no gene match. Per the germline V gene, CDR1 is DFQATT and CDR2 is SNEGSKA (reference sequence).

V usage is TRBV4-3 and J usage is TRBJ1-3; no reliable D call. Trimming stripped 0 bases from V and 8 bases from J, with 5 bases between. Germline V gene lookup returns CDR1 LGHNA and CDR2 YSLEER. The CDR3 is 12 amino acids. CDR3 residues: CASSQDRYTIYF. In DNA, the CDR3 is TGCGCCAGCAGCCAAGATCGTTACACCATATATTTT.

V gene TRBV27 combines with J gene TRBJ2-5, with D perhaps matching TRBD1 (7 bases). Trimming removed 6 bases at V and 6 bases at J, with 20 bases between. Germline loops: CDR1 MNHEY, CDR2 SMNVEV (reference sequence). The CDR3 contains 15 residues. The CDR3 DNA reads TGTGCCAGCAGCCCAGGGGGGCGGGACGTGAAGACCCAGTACTTC. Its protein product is CASSPGGRDVKTQYF.

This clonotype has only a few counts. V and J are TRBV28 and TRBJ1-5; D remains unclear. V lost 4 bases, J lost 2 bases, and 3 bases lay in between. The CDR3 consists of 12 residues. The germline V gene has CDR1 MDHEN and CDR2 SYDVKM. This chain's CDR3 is CASSSGNQPQHF. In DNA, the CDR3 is TGTGCCAGCAGTTCCGGCAATCAGCCCCAGCATTTT.

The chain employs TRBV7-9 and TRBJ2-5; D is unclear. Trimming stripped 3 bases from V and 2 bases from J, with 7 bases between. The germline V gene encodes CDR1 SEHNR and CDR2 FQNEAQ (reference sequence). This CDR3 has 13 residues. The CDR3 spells CASSLKEQETQYF. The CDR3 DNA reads TGTGCCAGCAGCTTGAAAGAGCAAGAGACCCAGTACTTC.

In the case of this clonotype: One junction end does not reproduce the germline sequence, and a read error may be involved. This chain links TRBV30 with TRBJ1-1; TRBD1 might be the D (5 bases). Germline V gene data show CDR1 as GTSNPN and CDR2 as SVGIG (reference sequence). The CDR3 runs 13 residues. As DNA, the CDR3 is TGTGCCTGGAGTGTATCTACGGGACGGTTTGGGGACTTT. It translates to CAWSVSTGRFGDF.

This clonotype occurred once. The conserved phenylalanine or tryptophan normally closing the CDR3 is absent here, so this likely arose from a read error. CDR3 residues: CASSLVLGRTVQETQYL. The DNA of the CDR3 is TGTGCCAGCAGCTTAGTTCTTGGCCGGACTGTACAAGAGACCCAGTACTTA. The chain joins TRBV7-2 to TRBJ2-5; D is perhaps TRBD2 (5 bases). Germline V gene lookup returns CDR1 SGHTA and CDR2 FQGNSA. V gave up 1 base and J gave up 2 bases, with 17 bases separating them. This CDR3 is built from 17 residues.

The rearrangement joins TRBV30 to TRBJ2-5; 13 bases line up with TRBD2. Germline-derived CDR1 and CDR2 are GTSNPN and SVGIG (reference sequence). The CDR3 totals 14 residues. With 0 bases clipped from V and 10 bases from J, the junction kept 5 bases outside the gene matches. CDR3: CAWSVLLAGGYQYF. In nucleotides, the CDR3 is TGTGCCTGGAGTGTACTACTAGCGGGAGGGTACCAGTACTTC.

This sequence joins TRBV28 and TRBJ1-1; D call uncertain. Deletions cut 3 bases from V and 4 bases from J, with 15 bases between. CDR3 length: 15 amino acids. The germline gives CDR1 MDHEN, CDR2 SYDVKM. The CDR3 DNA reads TGTGCCAGCAGTTTTCCCCGGAGTTCGGGCACTGAAGCTTTCTTT. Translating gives CASSFPRSSGTEAFF. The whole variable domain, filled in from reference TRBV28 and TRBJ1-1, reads DVKVTQSSRYLVKRTGEKVFLECVQDMDHENMFWYRQDPGLGLRLIYFSYDVKMKEKGDIPEGYSVSREKKERFSLILESASTNQTSMYLCASSFPRSSGTEAFFGQGTRLTVV.

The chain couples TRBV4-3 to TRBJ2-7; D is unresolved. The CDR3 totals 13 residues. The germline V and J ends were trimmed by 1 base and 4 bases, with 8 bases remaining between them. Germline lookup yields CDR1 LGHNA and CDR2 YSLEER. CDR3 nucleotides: TGCGCCAGCAGCCAAGTCTGGGAATACGAGCAGTACTTC. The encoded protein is CASSQVWEYEQYF.

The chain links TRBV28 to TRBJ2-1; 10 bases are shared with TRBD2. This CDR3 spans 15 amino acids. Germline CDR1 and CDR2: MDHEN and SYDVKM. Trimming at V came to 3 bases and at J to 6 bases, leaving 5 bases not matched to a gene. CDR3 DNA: TGTGCCAGCAGTTTGGTGGGACTAGCGCTCAATGAGCAGTTCTTC. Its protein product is CASSLVGLALNEQFF.

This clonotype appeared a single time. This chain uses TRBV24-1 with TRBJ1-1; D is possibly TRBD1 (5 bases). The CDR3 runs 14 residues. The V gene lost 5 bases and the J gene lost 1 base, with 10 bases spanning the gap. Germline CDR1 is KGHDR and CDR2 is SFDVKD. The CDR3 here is CATSGGHPNTEAFF. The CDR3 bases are TGTGCCACCAGTGGCGGACATCCGAACACTGAAGCTTTCTTT.

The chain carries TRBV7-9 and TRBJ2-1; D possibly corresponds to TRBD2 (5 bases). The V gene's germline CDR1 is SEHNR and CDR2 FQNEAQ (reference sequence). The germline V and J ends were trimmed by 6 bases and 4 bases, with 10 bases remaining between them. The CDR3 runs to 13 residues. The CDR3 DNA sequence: TGTGCCAGCAGGGCTAGCAGTTACAATGAGCAGTTCTTC. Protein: CASRASSYNEQFF.

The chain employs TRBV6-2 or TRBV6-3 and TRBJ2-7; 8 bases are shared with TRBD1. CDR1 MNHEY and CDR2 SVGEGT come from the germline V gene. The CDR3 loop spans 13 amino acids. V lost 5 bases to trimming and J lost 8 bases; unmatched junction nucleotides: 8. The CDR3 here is CASSGTGQGKQYF. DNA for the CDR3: TGTGCCAGCAGTGGAACCGGACAGGGTAAGCAGTACTTC.

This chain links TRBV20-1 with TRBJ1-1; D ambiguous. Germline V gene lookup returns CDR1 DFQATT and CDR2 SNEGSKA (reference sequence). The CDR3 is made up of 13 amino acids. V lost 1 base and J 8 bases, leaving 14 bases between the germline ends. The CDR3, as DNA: TGCAGTGCTAGAGGGGAGTGGAGACCCGAAGCTTTCTTT. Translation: CSARGEWRPEAFF.

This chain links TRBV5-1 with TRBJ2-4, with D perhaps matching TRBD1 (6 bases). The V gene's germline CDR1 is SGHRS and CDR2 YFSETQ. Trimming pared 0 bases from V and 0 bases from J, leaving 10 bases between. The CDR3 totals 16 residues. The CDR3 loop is CASSLGQGTAKNIQYF. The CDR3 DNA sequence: TGCGCCAGCAGCTTGGGTCAGGGGACAGCCAAAAACATTCAGTACTTC. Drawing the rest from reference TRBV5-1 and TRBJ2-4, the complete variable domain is KAGVTQTPRYLIKTRGQQVTLSCSPISGHRSVSWYQQTPGQGLQFLFEYFSETQRNKGNFPGRFSGRQFSNSRSEMNVSTLELGDSALYLCASSLGQGTAKNIQYFGAGTRLSVL.

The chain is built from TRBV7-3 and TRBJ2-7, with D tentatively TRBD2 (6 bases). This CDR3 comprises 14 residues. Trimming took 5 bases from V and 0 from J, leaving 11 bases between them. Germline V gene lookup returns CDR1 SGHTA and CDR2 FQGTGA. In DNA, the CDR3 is TGTGCCAGCAGCCCGGAGGGCGCCTCCTACGAGCAGTACTTC. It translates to CASSPEGASYEQYF.

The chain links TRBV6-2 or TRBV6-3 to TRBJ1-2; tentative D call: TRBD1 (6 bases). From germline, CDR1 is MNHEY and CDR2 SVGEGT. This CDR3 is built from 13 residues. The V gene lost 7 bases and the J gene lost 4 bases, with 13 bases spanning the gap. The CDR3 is CASTGGAVYGYTF. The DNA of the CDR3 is TGTGCCAGCACCGGGGGCGCGGTCTATGGCTACACCTTC.

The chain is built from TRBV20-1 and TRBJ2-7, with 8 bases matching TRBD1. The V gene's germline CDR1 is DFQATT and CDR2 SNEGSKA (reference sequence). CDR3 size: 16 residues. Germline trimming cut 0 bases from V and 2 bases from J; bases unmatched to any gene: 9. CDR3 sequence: CSAREKFPGQAYEQYF. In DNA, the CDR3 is TGCAGTGCTAGAGAAAAATTCCCGGGACAGGCCTACGAGCAGTACTTC.